The 18 T cell receptor beta chains below were found in one sample sequenced in a study of blood T cell repertoires in COVID-19. This table comes from immunoSEQ multiplex PCR, and its TCRdb copy is limited to in-frame clones, with some not included. The sample holds roughly 200,000 clones; about 90% are singletons and the top ten take 2% to 2.5%. The specimen was PBMCs or T cells enriched from blood (not recorded which). The receptors were gathered from a woman aged 25 to 39 who had recovered from COVID-19.

CDR3 region: CASSPTGASTNEKLFF. As DNA, the CDR3 is TGTGCCAGCTCACCCACAGGGGCCTCAACTAATGAAAAACTGTTTTTT. The chain has TRBV18 and TRBJ1-4; 7 nucleotides match TRBD1. Germline assignment: CDR1 KGHSH and CDR2 LQKENI. The CDR3 has 16 amino acids. With V trimmed by 3 bases and J by 0 bases, 4 bases remained unmatched.

In this sample, this clone turned up once. V is TRBV18 and J is TRBJ2-1; 14 bases are a match to TRBD2. Germline CDR1 is KGHSH and CDR2 is LQKENI. J was trimmed by 9 bases and V by 0 bases; bases with no gene match: 7. CDR3 size: 17 residues. CDR3 coding DNA: TGTGCCAGCTCACCACCGGGACTAGCGGGAGTGGGGGTTGAGCAGTTCTTC. Translated: CASSPPGLAGVGVEQFF.

The V and J genes are TRBV10-3 and TRBJ2-3, with 9 nucleotides matching TRBD1. Germline V gene data show CDR1 as ENHRY and CDR2 as SYGVKD. The CDR3 runs to 16 residues. J gave up 1 base and V 5 bases, and 7 bases lay outside the gene matches. The DNA of the CDR3 is TGTGCCATCAGTCCGGACAGGGGTGGTGGCACAGATACGCAGTATTTT. This encodes CAISPDRGGGTDTQYF.

This clone was counted a few times. V gene TRBV5-4 combines with J gene TRBJ1-2; no definite D call. CDR1 and CDR2 (germline): SGHNT, YYREEE (reference sequence). V lost 3 bases and J lost 2, with 8 bases in between. The CDR3 runs 13 residues. CDR3 in amino acids: CASSSHLNYGYTF. The CDR3 region has the DNA TGTGCCAGCAGCTCCCACTTAAACTATGGCTACACCTTC.

The rearrangement links TRBV19 to TRBJ2-5, with D tentatively TRBD2 (5 bases). Looked up from germline, CDR1 is LNHDA and CDR2 is SQIVND (reference sequence). The CDR3 has 14 residues. V was pared by 4 bases and J by 4 bases, with 13 bases between. CDR3 amino acids: CASSTRRGLETQYF. The CDR3, as DNA: TGTGCCAGTAGTACCAGACGGGGATTAGAGACCCAGTACTTC.

This chain links TRBV14 with TRBJ2-7, with TRBD2 matching over 8 bases. Trimming cost V 0 bases and J 6 bases; bases outside gene matches: 10. CDR1 is SGHDN, CDR2 FVKESK, per germline. The CDR3 is made up of 16 amino acids. CDR3 nucleotides: TGTGCCAGCAGCCAAGATAGTAATAGCGGGGCCGGCGAGCAGTACTTC. Protein product: CASSQDSNSGAGEQYF.

As for this clone: At the DNA level, this CDR3 is encoded by other sequences in the same sample as well. This chain links TRBV5-6 with TRBJ2-7; D not certain. Deletions cut 1 base from V and 4 bases from J, with 6 bases between. From germline, CDR1 is SGHDT and CDR2 YYEEEE. This CDR3 region has 12 residues. Written as DNA, the CDR3 is TGTGCCAGCAGCTTGATATCGTACGAGCAGTACTTC. It translates to CASSLISYEQYF.

The rearrangement joins TRBV11-3 to TRBJ1-6; 8 positions agree with TRBD1. V dropped 0 bases and J dropped 7; count of bases not matched to a gene: 5. The germline V gene has CDR1 SGHNT and CDR2 YENEEA. The CDR3 is 16 residues long. CDR3 amino acids: CASSLDGGQGNSPLHF. The DNA for the CDR3 is TGTGCCAGCAGCTTAGACGGCGGACAGGGAAATTCACCCCTCCACTTT.

The rearrangement joins TRBV7-9 to TRBJ2-2; TRBD2 agrees at 9 bases. The CDR3 sequence is 16 residues long. The V and J ends lost 4 bases and 1 base, in that order; junction bases with no gene match: 4. From germline, CDR1 is SEHNR and CDR2 FQNEAQ (reference sequence). Written as DNA, the CDR3 is TGTGCCAGCAGCTCTTTAGCGGGGGTGAACACCGGGGAGCTGTTTTTT. Translating it yields CASSSLAGVNTGELFF.

This chain connects TRBV18 to TRBJ1-2, with D tentatively TRBD1 (5 bases). The length of the CDR3 is 13 residues. Germline CDR1 KGHSH, CDR2 LQKENI. Trimming removed 0 bases from V and 6 bases from J, with 8 bases in between. CDR3 residues: CASSPPRDDGYTF. For the CDR3, the DNA is TGTGCCAGCTCACCACCCAGGGATGATGGCTACACCTTC.

The chain recombines TRBV30 with TRBJ2-7; TRBD2 matches at 8 bases. CDR3 length: 15 residues. V lost 3 bases, J lost 2 bases, and 9 bases stayed unmatched. Germline V gene lookup returns CDR1 GTSNPN and CDR2 SVGIG (reference sequence). The CDR3 DNA reads as TGTGCCTGGAGGAACCGGGGACTAGGAACCTACGAGCAGTACTTC. This codes for CAWRNRGLGTYEQYF.

This chain joins TRBV11-3 and TRBJ1-3, with TRBD1 matching over 7 bases. Germline V lookup: CDR1 SGHNT, CDR2 YENEEA. The CDR3 runs 14 residues. The trim removed 3 bases at V and 6 bases at J, leaving 5 bases unmatched. CDR3 sequence: CASSFVTGANTIYF. The CDR3 nucleotides read TGTGCCAGCAGCTTTGTCACAGGGGCAAACACCATATATTTT.

J is TRBJ2-1 and V is TRBV7-2, with 14 bases matching TRBD2. This CDR3 has 15 amino acids. With V trimmed by 5 bases and J by 8 bases, 5 bases remained unmatched. CDR1 and CDR2 (germline): SGHTA, FQGNSA. CDR3 sequence: CASSPGLAGVDEQFF. In DNA, the CDR3 is TGTGCCAGCAGCCCGGGACTAGCGGGAGTAGATGAGCAGTTCTTC.

The chain recombines TRBV18 with TRBJ2-1; D is perhaps TRBD2 (5 bases). The germline V gene encodes CDR1 KGHSH and CDR2 LQKENI. The CDR3 is 16 residues long. V dropped 2 bases and J dropped 0 bases, with 11 bases sitting between them. The CDR3 sequence: CASSPGQDSSYNEQFF. CDR3 nucleotide sequence: TGTGCCAGCTCACCAGGGCAGGACTCCTCCTACAATGAGCAGTTCTTC.

The chain joins TRBV6-2 or TRBV6-3 to TRBJ2-6; weak D call: TRBD2 (5 bases). Germline loops: CDR1 MNHEY, CDR2 SVGEGT. V gave up 6 bases and J gave up 0 bases, with 12 bases separating them. The CDR3 totals 16 residues. In DNA form, the CDR3 reads TGTGCCAGCAGCCACGGTGGAGGCTCTGGGGCCAACGTCCTGACTTTC. Protein product: CASSHGGGSGANVLTF.

This clone turned up a few times. V is TRBV24-1 and J is TRBJ1-2; TRBD1 might be the D (5 bases). The V gene's germline CDR1 is KGHDR and CDR2 SFDVKD. The germline V and J ends were trimmed by 4 bases and 2 bases, with 10 bases remaining between them. CDR3 length: 14 residues. CDR3 residues: CATSETNRNYGYTF. Here the CDR3 DNA reads TGTGCCACCAGTGAAACTAACAGGAACTATGGCTACACCTTC.

The CDR3 protein is CASSQDPRGITEAFF. CDR3 nucleotides: TGTGCCAGCAGCCAAGATCCCAGGGGAATCACTGAAGCTTTCTTT. This chain uses TRBV3-1 (or the pseudogene TRBV3-2) with TRBJ1-1, with D perhaps matching TRBD1 (6 bases). The ends were cut back, 0 bases at V and 4 bases at J, with 12 bases in the middle. This CDR3 has 15 amino acids. The germline CDR1 and CDR2 sequences are LGHDT and YNNKEL (reference sequence).

The chain couples TRBV11-2 to TRBJ1-2; TRBD1 might be the D (6 bases). Trimming cost V 5 bases and J 2 bases, with 15 bases left between them. The CDR3 extends over 15 amino acids. The germline CDR1 and CDR2 sequences are SGHAT and FQNNGV. The CDR3 spells CASSLTGPINYGYTF. The CDR3, as DNA: TGTGCCAGCAGCCTTACAGGGCCCATAAACTATGGCTACACCTTC.